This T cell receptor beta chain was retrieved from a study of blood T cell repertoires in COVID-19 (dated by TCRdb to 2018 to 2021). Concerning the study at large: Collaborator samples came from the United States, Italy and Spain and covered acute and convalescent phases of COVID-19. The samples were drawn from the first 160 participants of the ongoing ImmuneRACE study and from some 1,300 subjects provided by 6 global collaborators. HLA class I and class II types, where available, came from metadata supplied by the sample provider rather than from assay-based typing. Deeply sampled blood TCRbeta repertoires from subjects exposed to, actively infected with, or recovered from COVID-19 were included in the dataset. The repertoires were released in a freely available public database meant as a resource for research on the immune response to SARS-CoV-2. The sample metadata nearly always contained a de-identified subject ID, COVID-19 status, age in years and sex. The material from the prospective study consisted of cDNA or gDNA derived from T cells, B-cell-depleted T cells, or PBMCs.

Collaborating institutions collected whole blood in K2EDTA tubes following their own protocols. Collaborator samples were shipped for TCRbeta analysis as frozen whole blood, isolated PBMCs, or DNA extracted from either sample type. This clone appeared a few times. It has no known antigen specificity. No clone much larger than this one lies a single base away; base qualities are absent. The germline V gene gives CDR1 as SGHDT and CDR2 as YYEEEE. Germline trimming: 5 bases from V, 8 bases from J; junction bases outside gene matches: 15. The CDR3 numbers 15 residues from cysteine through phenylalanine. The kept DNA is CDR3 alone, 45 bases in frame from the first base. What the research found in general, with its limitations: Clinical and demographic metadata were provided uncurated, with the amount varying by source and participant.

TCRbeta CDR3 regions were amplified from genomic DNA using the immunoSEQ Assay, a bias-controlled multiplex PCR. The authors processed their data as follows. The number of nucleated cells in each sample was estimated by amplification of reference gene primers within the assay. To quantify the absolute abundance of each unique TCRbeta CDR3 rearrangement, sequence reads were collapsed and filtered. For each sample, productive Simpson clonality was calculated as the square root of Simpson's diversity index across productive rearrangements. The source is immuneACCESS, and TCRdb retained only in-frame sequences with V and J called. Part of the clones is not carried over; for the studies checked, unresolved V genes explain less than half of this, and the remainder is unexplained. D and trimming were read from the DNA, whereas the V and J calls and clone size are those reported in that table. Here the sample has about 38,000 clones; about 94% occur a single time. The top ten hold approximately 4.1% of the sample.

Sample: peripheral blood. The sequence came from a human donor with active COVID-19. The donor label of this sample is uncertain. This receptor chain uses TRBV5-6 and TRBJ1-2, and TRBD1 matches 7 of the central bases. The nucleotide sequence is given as TGTGCCAGCAGTCGCGTTACAGGGGAACTAGAGGGCTACACCTTC. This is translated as CASSRVTGELEGYTF.